The 21 T cell receptor beta chains below come from one sample, sequenced in a study of blood T cell repertoires in COVID-19. The assay was immunoSEQ multiplex PCR, and TCRdb's table has in-frame clones only and misses some. The sample lists over 70,000 clones; 80% were seen once. Sequenced: peripheral blood. The receptors here all came from a woman aged 65 to 85 with acute or convalescent COVID-19.

Worth noting for this clone: The sample has other DNA sequences that encode this CDR3 too. The rearrangement uses TRBV19 and TRBJ1-1; possibly TRBD1 for D (5 bases). Germline loops: CDR1 LNHDA, CDR2 SQIVND (reference sequence). V was cut by 5 bases and J by 2 bases, with 9 bases left in between. The length of the CDR3 is 13 residues. The CDR3 region has the DNA TGTGCCAGTAGTCATCAGGGAAACACTGAAGCTTTCTTT. Residues: CASSHQGNTEAFF.

This chain links TRBV18 with TRBJ2-2; no definite D call. The CDR3 loop spans 12 amino acids. V was clipped by 3 bases and J by 7 bases, with 6 bases between them. CDR1 and CDR2 from the germline V gene are KGHSH and LQKENI. CDR3 sequence (DNA): TGTGCCAGCTCACCCCGGGTCGGGGAGCTGTTTTTT. Residues: CASSPRVGELFF.

The chain couples TRBV25-1 to TRBJ1-2, with a possible D match to TRBD1 (5 bases). The length of the CDR3 is 15 residues. V was clipped by 3 bases and J by 2 bases, with 13 bases between them. Germline loops: CDR1 MGHDK, CDR2 SYGVNS. CDR3 region: CASSDTGGRNYGYTF. Here the CDR3 DNA reads TGTGCCAGCAGTGATACAGGCGGCAGGAACTATGGCTACACCTTC.

The rearrangement links TRBV28 to TRBJ1-4; 7 positions match TRBD1. CDR1 and CDR2 from the germline V gene are MDHEN and SYDVKM. The trim removed 5 bases at V and 4 bases at J, leaving 4 bases unmatched. CDR3 length equals 14 residues. The CDR3 loop reads CASSVQGGNEKLFF. CDR3 coding DNA: TGTGCCAGCAGTGTCCAGGGGGGTAATGAAAAACTGTTTTTT.

This chain uses TRBV3-1 (or the pseudogene TRBV3-2) with TRBJ2-7; TRBD1 agrees at 9 bases. J was trimmed by 4 bases and V by 4 bases; bases with no gene match: 11. The CDR3 is 16 residues long. Germline V gene lookup returns CDR1 LGHDT and CDR2 YNNKEL (reference sequence). CDR3 sequence (DNA): TGTGCCAGCAGCCTTAAACGGGACAGGGAGTTGTACGAGCAGTACTTC. The encoded protein is CASSLKRDRELYEQYF.

The chain recombines TRBV15 with TRBJ2-1; D is uncertain. Deletions cut 0 bases from V and 5 bases from J, with 14 bases between. Looked up from germline, CDR1 is LNHNV and CDR2 is YYDKDF (reference sequence). This CDR3 spans 16 amino acids. The CDR3 is CATSREAARLNNEQFF. CDR3 DNA sequence: TGTGCCACCAGCAGAGAGGCAGCGAGGCTGAACAATGAGCAGTTCTTC.

V usage is TRBV28 and J usage is TRBJ2-7, with 8 bases identical to TRBD1. V shed 7 bases, J shed 1 base, and the junction held 12 bases outside the gene matches. The CDR3 runs 16 residues. Germline V CDR1 and CDR2: MDHEN, SYDVKM. In DNA form, the CDR3 reads TGTGCCAGCACCCTCAGAAGGACAGGGAGTTCCTACGAGCAGTACTTC. Translated: CASTLRRTGSSYEQYF.

This clone was detected only a few times. The chain links TRBV7-8 to TRBJ1-4, with D perhaps matching TRBD1 (6 bases). CDR3 size: 18 residues. Germline V gives CDR1 SGHVS, CDR2 FQNEAQ. Trimming removed 2 bases from V and 5 bases from J, with 21 bases in between. CDR3: CASSLRGQGQARNEKLFF. In nucleotides, the CDR3 is TGTGCCAGCAGCTTACGGGGTCAGGGGCAGGCGAGGAATGAAAAACTGTTTTTT.

The CDR3 DNA reads TGTGCCAGCAGTGGGGGGACTAGCGGGGGTTCCTACAATGAGCAGTTCTTC. This gives the protein CASSGGTSGGSYNEQFF. J is TRBJ2-1 and V is TRBV2, with 14 bases that match TRBD2. The length of the CDR3 is 17 residues. The ends lost 4 bases at V and 1 base at J; junction bases unmatched: 3. Germline V gene data show CDR1 as SNHLY and CDR2 as FYNNEI.

The rearrangement uses TRBV3-1 (or the pseudogene TRBV3-2) and TRBJ2-3, with TRBD2 matching 8 bases. This CDR3 comprises 17 residues. Germline CDR1 is LGHDT and CDR2 is YNNKEL (reference sequence). Trimming took 0 bases from V and 0 from J; bases not matched to a gene: 5. CDR3 in amino acids: CASSQERLAGSTDTQYF. DNA for the CDR3: TGTGCCAGCAGCCAAGAACGTCTAGCGGGCAGCACAGATACGCAGTATTTT.

This clone has a single count. The rearrangement links TRBV6-1 to TRBJ1-6; TRBD1 agrees at 7 bases. The junction had 8 bases not matched to a gene; V was cut back by 3 bases and J by 0 bases. This CDR3 contains 18 residues. Looked up from germline, CDR1 is MNHNS and CDR2 is SASEGT. Here the CDR3 DNA reads TGTGCCAGCAGTGAGACGGGACAGCGAAGCTCCTATAATTCACCCCTCCACTTT. Its protein is CASSETGQRSSYNSPLHF.

With respect to this clone: The same CDR3 can be traced to other DNA sequences in this sample. The chain recombines TRBV7-2 with TRBJ1-1; D unclear. The V gene's germline CDR1 is SGHTA and CDR2 FQGNSA. The CDR3 extends over 14 amino acids. V lost 1 base and J 5 bases, leaving 11 bases between the germline ends. CDR3 bases: TGTGCCAGCAGCTTAGTTGGAGGGAGGACTGAAGCTTTCTTT. This gives the protein CASSLVGGRTEAFF.

The chain uses TRBV28 and TRBJ1-5; tentatively, D is TRBD1 (5 bases). Per germline, CDR1 MDHEN and CDR2 SYDVKM. V was shortened by 2 bases and J by 0 bases, with 8 bases between the two germline ends. The CDR3 has 15 residues. CDR3 coding DNA: TGTGCCAGCAGTTTAGGGGCACATAGCAATCAGCCCCAGCATTTT. Protein: CASSLGAHSNQPQHF. Together with reference TRBV28 and TRBJ1-5, the CDR3 gives the full variable domain: DVKVTQSSRYLVKRTGEKVFLECVQDMDHENMFWYRQDPGLGLRLIYFSYDVKMKEKGDIPEGYSVSREKKERFSLILESASTNQTSMYLCASSLGAHSNQPQHFGDGTRLSIL.

This sequence joins TRBV5-1 and TRBJ2-2; 8 bases are a match to TRBD2. The junction had 2 bases not matched to a gene; V was cut back by 1 base and J by 6 bases. The CDR3 loop spans 14 amino acids. The V gene's germline CDR1 is SGHRS and CDR2 YFSETQ. The CDR3 sequence: CASSLSAGAGELFF. The CDR3 DNA reads TGCGCCAGCAGCTTGTCAGCGGGGGCCGGGGAGCTGTTTTTT.

The sample holds a few counts of this clone. The rearrangement joins TRBV3-1 (or the pseudogene TRBV3-2) to TRBJ1-2; 7 nucleotides match TRBD1. The CDR3 spans 14 residues. The germline V gene encodes CDR1 LGHDT and CDR2 YNNKEL (reference sequence). Germline trimming cut 4 bases from V and 2 bases from J; bases unmatched to any gene: 4. CDR3 loop: CASSRSGGNYGYTF. As DNA, the CDR3 is TGTGCCAGCAGCCGCTCAGGGGGGAACTATGGCTACACCTTC.

The chain uses TRBV9 and TRBJ2-2, with a tentative D call TRBD1 (6 bases). The germline V gene has CDR1 SGDLS and CDR2 YYNGEE. The germline V and J ends were trimmed by 3 bases and 3 bases, with 12 bases remaining between them. The CDR3 consists of 15 residues. CDR3 DNA: TGTGCCAGCAGCGCCACAGGGTGGGACACCGGGGAGCTGTTTTTT. This sequence encodes CASSATGWDTGELFF.

As concerns this clone: The same CDR3 is also encoded by other DNA sequences in this sample. The V call is TRBV20-1, the J call TRBJ1-5; D remains unclear. CDR1 and CDR2 (germline): DFQATT, SNEGSKA (reference sequence). The CDR3 is made up of 11 amino acids. V lost 3 bases, J lost 3 bases, and 3 bases lay in between. The CDR3 is CSASYNQPQHF. CDR3 DNA: TGCAGTGCTAGTTACAATCAGCCCCAGCATTTT.

The rearrangement links TRBV6-5 to TRBJ2-7; no firm D call. Trimming removed 6 bases at V and 7 bases at J, with 13 bases between. The CDR3 loop spans 12 amino acids. Germline V gene lookup returns CDR1 MNHEY and CDR2 SVGAGI. The CDR3 is CASSPDSSEQYF. The CDR3, as DNA: TGTGCCAGCAGCCCAGACTCTAGTGAGCAGTACTTC.

The chain has TRBV29-1 and TRBJ1-1; no firm D call. This CDR3 has 13 residues. Germline CDR1 reads SQVTM; CDR2 reads ANQGSEA. The germline V and J ends were trimmed by 4 bases and 1 base, with 10 bases remaining between them. The DNA of the CDR3 is TGCAGCGTTGTGCGACAAGGGAACACTGAAGCTTTCTTT. This translates into CSVVRQGNTEAFF.

This chain joins TRBV5-4 and TRBJ2-3, with 9 bases that match TRBD2. Losses at the gene ends were 2 bases for V and 0 bases for J; bases not matched to a gene: 4. Per the germline V gene, CDR1 is SGHNT and CDR2 is YYREEE (reference sequence). CDR3 length: 16 residues. The DNA for the CDR3 is TGTGCCAGCAGCTTTAGCGGGAGAAGAAGCACAGATACGCAGTATTTT. Protein sequence: CASSFSGRRSTDTQYF.

About this clone: This sample also contains other DNA sequences that code for the same CDR3. V is TRBV5-1 and J is TRBJ2-7; TRBD1 matches at 8 bases. The germline CDR1 and CDR2 sequences are SGHRS and YFSETQ. Trimming removed 0 bases from V and 0 bases from J; junction bases left unmatched: 5. The CDR3 is 16 residues long. The CDR3 loop is CASSLDPGTGSYEQYF. DNA of the CDR3: TGCGCCAGCAGCTTGGATCCCGGGACAGGCTCCTACGAGCAGTACTTC.